A selection of T cell receptor beta chains follows, all from one sample in a study of shared clonotypes between healthy human individuals. Profiling relied on immunoSEQ multiplex PCR, and the TCRdb table lists in-frame clones only, not all of them. The sample records about 380,000 clones, about 97% being singletons. Sequenced sample: memory CD8+ T cells sorted from blood. The receptors shown here come from a man aged 30 to 45 in good health. CDR3s include the opening cysteine and the closing phenylalanine or tryptophan. Each record gives: D gene, V gene, J gene, clone size, CDR3 protein, CDR3 DNA. D genes are given only for firm matches. Some rows mark clone size as missing; the rest say once, few, many or name a class of expanded clone.

TRBD1	TRBV19	TRBJ2-3	-	CASRQGASTDTQYF	TGTGCCAGTAGACAGGGGGCAAGCACAGATACGCAGTATTTT
-	TRBV9	TRBJ2-7	-	CASSVDPSYEQYF	TGTGCCAGCAGCGTAGATCCCTCCTACGAGCAGTACTTC
TRBD1	TRBV19	TRBJ1-1	-	CASSIGTGGLNTEAFF	TGTGCCAGTAGTATCGGGACAGGGGGCTTGAACACTGAAGCTTTCTTT
-	TRBV29-1	TRBJ1-2	-	CSLSRRDGNYGYTF	TGCAGCCTCTCAAGGAGGGACGGAAACTATGGCTACACCTTC
-	TRBV19	TRBJ1-2	-	CASRTGGRGYTF	TGTGCCAGTAGGACGGGGGGCCGCGGCTACACCTTC
-	TRBV11-2	TRBJ1-1	-	CASSPLTRGYTEAFF	TGTGCCAGCAGCCCGTTGACGCGGGGGTACACTGAAGCTTTCTTT
-	TRBV6-6	TRBJ1-5	-	CASGTLSYSNQPQHF	TGTGCCAGCGGGACACTTTCCTATAGCAATCAGCCCCAGCATTTT
TRBD1	TRBV11-3	TRBJ2-7	once	CASSRDRGYEQYF	TGTGCCAGCAGCCGGGACAGGGGATACGAGCAGTACTTC
TRBD2	TRBV5-1	TRBJ2-7	-	CASSLVSGSIYEQYF	TGCGCCAGCAGCTTGGTGAGCGGGAGCATCTACGAGCAGTACTTC
TRBD1	TRBV28	TRBJ2-5	-	CASSLLGGERETQYF	TGTGCCAGCAGTCTCCTAGGGGGCGAAAGGGAGACCCAGTACTTC
-	TRBV6-1	TRBJ2-2	-	CASSEADTQTGELFF	TGTGCCAGCAGTGAAGCTGATACACAGACCGGGGAGCTGTTTTTT
-	TRBV28	TRBJ2-7	once	CASSYNYEQYF	TGTGCCAGCAGTTACAACTACGAGCAGTACTTC
-	TRBV19	TRBJ1-2	-	CASTLEKPYGYTF	TGTGCCAGTACCTTGGAGAAACCCTATGGCTACACCTTC
-	TRBV5-4	TRBJ2-1	-	CASSYRFNEQFF	TGTGCCAGCAGTTACAGGTTTAATGAGCAGTTCTTC
-	TRBV5-1	TRBJ1-4	-	CASSLLGSTNEKLFF	TGCGCCAGCAGCTTGTTGGGGTCAACTAATGAAAAACTGTTTTTT
TRBD1	TRBV19	TRBJ2-1	-	CASSTRQGRYNEQFF	TGTGCCAGTAGTACTCGACAGGGGCGCTACAATGAGCAGTTCTTC
-	TRBV30	TRBJ1-2	-	CASSQGLHYGYTF	TGTGCCTCATCCCAGGGGCTTCATTATGGCTACACCTTC
TRBD1	TRBV5-1	TRBJ1-4	once	CASSLQGGTNEKLFF	TGCGCCAGCAGTTTACAGGGGGGTACTAATGAAAAACTGTTTTTT